The clone carrying this TCR beta chain appeared many times. Its antigen is currently unknown. These data originate in a study of T cells after yellow fever vaccination. Overall study context: In the case of low-cell-number fractions, SMART-Seq v4 Ultra Low Input was used for preparation.

The CDR3 has 14 amino acids. Germline V gene sequence: CDR1 MNHEY, CDR2 SVGEGT. Between the trimmed V and J ends, which lost 0 bases and 0 bases, there was a span of 6 bases. TCRdb used MiXCR to reprocess the 5' RACE reads, holding one entry per CDR3 protein. In the table there are 600,000 to 750,000 distinct CDR3 sequences, 9% to 15% of which are singletons. Study-level findings and limits: Some clonotypes were seen in both the CD4 and the CD8 compartments. These made up a small share and likely arose from convergent recombination.

The chain recombines TRBV6-2 or TRBV6-3 with TRBJ2-7; tentative D call: TRBD2 (5 bases). Material: PBMCs, obtained on the day of the yellow fever booster vaccination. The receptor comes from a man aged 25-40 years who received the YFV17D yellow fever vaccine. The DNA of the CDR3 is TGTGCCAGCAGTTACTCGACTAACTCCTACGAGCAGTACTTC. Translated: CASSYSTNSYEQYF.